Given below is one T cell receptor (beta chain) in context. The target of this receptor is not known. The cohort consisted of 600 to 750 healthy bone marrow donors. Cohort members were all nominally healthy when sampled, although unrecorded immune exposures were likely present. The donor was CMV seronegative and was included in the group of a few hundred seronegative cohort members. A peripheral blood sample was collected from each donor, and TCR beta sequencing was performed on peripheral blood mononuclear cells. Genomic DNA extraction from the blood cell samples was performed with the Qiagen DNeasy Blood Extraction Kit. Receptor libraries were prepared by the immunoSEQ multiplex PCR assay. For the multiplex PCR, a mixture combining 60 forward primers for TCR Vbeta segments and 13 reverse primers for TCR Jbeta segments was used. The CDR3 region of rearranged TCR beta genes was amplified from genomic DNA by a multiplex PCR assay. The Illumina HiSeq System was used to sequence the amplified TCR beta libraries as 87-base-pair reads. The study's processing was this. A later analysis tallied roughly 76 million unique TCR beta chains across the 700 or so repertoires, and some 12 million of those chains were shared by two or more donors. Raw reads were error-corrected and collapsed into unique sequences by a nearest-neighbor algorithm in which closely related sequences were merged to remove PCR and sequencing errors. CDR3 sequences were aligned to IMGT reference sequences to assign V, D and J gene segments. For a sequence to be retained, a match of at least six nucleotides was required to both a V gene segment and a J gene segment. A rearrangement was called productive if the CDR3 had no stop codons and remained in frame with V and J, and every other rearrangement was called non-productive. CDR3 was defined by IMGT convention, running from the second conserved V-encoded cysteine to the conserved J-encoded phenylalanine. The earlier analysis of about 570 of the donors excluded any sequence lacking an unambiguous match to a single V gene segment. An earlier analysis of 550 to 650 of the donors classified V segments as functional when productive rearrangements were above 56.7% and as segregating when the standard deviation between donors was above 5%. A statistical classification framework was developed to diagnose cytomegalovirus status using the catalog of TCR beta chain sequences. V and J gene assignment, in a later analysis, came from comparing TCR nucleotide sequences with IMGT/GENE-DB human TR gene sequences. Using the TCRdist pipeline, a later analysis assigned CDR3 sequences along with most-parsimonious VDJ recombination scenarios. A later analysis defined each TCR beta chain by its CDR3 amino acid sequence plus V-gene family, and excluded reads lacking a unique V-gene family. As a way to deal with suspected cross-contamination and a sequencing artifact, a later analysis dropped hundreds of nucleotide sequences that were highly shared and had low generation probability. In a later analysis, a clonal expansion index was calculated for each public chain from normalized within-repertoire ranks of inferred template counts. In a later analysis, generation probabilities were computed with a VDJ recombination model fitted to out-of-frame rearrangements, and the resulting probabilities were checked against IGoR. In a later analysis, hypergeometric tests were used to score TCR-TCR, TCR-HLA and TCR-CMV co-occurrence, with a repertoire-size bias correction applied to TCR pairs. To estimate false discovery rates, a later analysis permuted the HLA or CMV assignments 20 times. In a later analysis, co-occurring TCRs were grouped with DBSCAN, and TCRdist sequence similarity was added when clustering was performed within HLA-allele-positive subsets. Repertoires with fewer than 30,000 or more than 120,000 public chains, plus five repertoires with anomalous nucleotide sharing, were excluded from co-occurrence clustering. This is the immuneACCESS table as TCRdb keeps it, with only in-frame sequences that have V and J called. A part of the clones is gone; compared with another copy, unresolved V genes explain less than half, and the rest is unexplained. V, J and clone size are those of that table, while D and trimming were read from the DNA. The sample table includes more than 95,000 clones. Of the sample, about 3% falls within the top ten clones.

As encoded in the germline V gene (reference sequence), CDR1 is SEHNR while CDR2 is FQNEAQ. V gives up 4 bases and J gives up 1 base, and the segment between their germline ends measures 4 bases. The CDR3, from cysteine to phenylalanine, totals 12 residues. The retained sequence is limited to the CDR3, 36 bases, with the frame set at the first base. These data originate in a study of cytomegalovirus exposure and HLA in healthy donors listed by TCRdb under 2017. General notes on the study: An earlier analysis of around 600 of the donors reported about 250 Gb of sequence data and about 100 million unique TCR beta sequences from about 180 million T cells. To study patterns of TCR occurrence, a later analysis re-analyzed previously published TCR beta repertoires from 650 to 750 donors and added high-resolution HLA genotyping. The study profiled the T cell repertoires of under 850 subjects by immunosequencing and related them to cytomegalovirus serostatus. Of the 300 to 450 genotyped donors, roughly 76% were placed in the genetic ancestry cluster associated with self-reported Caucasian donors. The number of donors typed differed by locus, with about 629-630 for A, B, C, DRB1 and DQB1, about 500 for DQA1, 600 to 610 for DPA1, and approximately 470 for DPB1. On average, about 240,000 unique TCR beta nucleotide sequences were sequenced per donor among 398 genotyped donors of the cohort, with roughly 18% of those sequences being non-productive. Donor age, sex, ethnicity and CMV serostatus were compiled alongside the repertoire data. All discovery cohort repertoires had been generated on a single sequencing platform. To predict cytomegalovirus infection status, the study combined high-throughput TCR immunosequencing, statistical association of individual TCRs with disease status, and machine learning. A handful of DR-DQ haplotypes were treated as single units for association and clustering because of strong linkage in the cohort. An earlier analysis of a few hundred of the donors applied high-throughput TCR beta sequencing to assess whether each TCR beta V gene segment acted as functional or pseudogenic. Along with the roughly 700-subject first cohort, a separate validation cohort of more than 90 different subjects was used. In a later genetic analysis, genome-wide SNP genotypes for 398 of the 666 donors were used, and that subset was treated as a discovery cohort. HLA typing covered class I and class II loci at four-digit resolution. About 280 gigabases of sequencing data and approximately 92 million unique TCR sequences made up an early release that covered over 550 HLA-typed donors. The study aimed to test whether cataloging public T cell receptors could reveal signatures of past pathogen exposure. Rather than using new phenotypic data, the later analysis identified candidate immune exposures from TCR beta sequences and from how often those sequences occurred across donors. Study-wide findings and limitations: Roughly uniform sequencing depth across donors was assumed in presence/absence analyses, although this assumption may not hold. In a later analysis, several top co-occurrence clusters were reported to appear linked to parvovirus B19, influenza, CMV and Epstein-Barr virus. A later genetic analysis associated a missense DCLRE1C variant with V-gene and J-gene trimming of TCR beta chains, and an independent cohort replicated the association. In vitro tests confirmed that a few of the cytomegalovirus-associated TCR beta chains recognize cytomegalovirus antigens. Immune exposure information for the cohort was limited to CMV serostatus. A group of highly shared sequence variants was considered likely to be a technical artifact of the sequencing pipeline. Across donors, most TCR sequences were observed very rarely, whereas some public TCRs were present in many individuals. The authors suggested that the approach could potentially be extended to other disease states and immunological phenotypes. In an earlier analysis of 450 to 750 of the donors, most TCR beta V segments appeared in productive rearrangements about 87% or about 30% of the time, broadly matching IMGT annotations. The 87-base-pair reads could not distinguish some IMGT-functional V segments, including TRBV6-2 and TRBV6-3, so those segments were excluded. According to a later genetic analysis, donors in an Asian-associated ancestry cluster had fewer N-insertions in productive TCRs than the approximately 650-donor mean. In both the original and validation cohorts, the classifier was reported to diagnose cytomegalovirus status with high specificity and sensitivity. In a later analysis, HLA-associated TCR beta chains showed more clonal expansion and lower generation probabilities than non-associated chains that were equally common. The earlier analysis of 587 of the donors excluded roughly 17 rarely observed V segments, including chromosome 9 orphons, because counts were too low. A further reported finding was that TCR beta sequences accurately predicted the HLA-A and HLA-B alleles for most subjects in the first cohort. A later analysis found that TCR association rates varied across HLA loci, with DRB1 alleles showing the most associated TCRs and HLA-C alleles the fewest. Correlated functional status among segregating V segments might reflect linkage disequilibrium, but an unknown experimental factor could not be ruled out. HLA typing was unavailable for some donors at each locus, so association tests used only the typed subset. Assigning TCR associations to individual alleles was difficult when HLA alleles, especially DR and DQ, strongly co-occurred. A later analysis associated 16,951 TCR beta sequences with specific HLA alleles at a false discovery rate of 0.05. The study listed over 150 TCR beta chains as associated with cytomegalovirus. According to a later analysis, most CMV-associated TCR beta chains appeared to be HLA-restricted, and the HLA associations seemed to be driven largely by CMV exposure. This cohort had only TCR beta chains sequenced, and the lack of alpha or paired-chain data limited which features could be detected.

The chain links TRBV7-9 with TRBJ2-5; too little of a D gene remains to name it. Source material: PBMCs. The TCR sequence derives from a man aged 35 to 55 in good health and CMV-seronegative. The CDR3 region: CASSSLQETQYF. The DNA sequence follows: TGTGCCAGCAGCTCACTCCAAGAGACCCAGTACTTC. The CDR3, completed at both ends by the reference TRBV7-9 and TRBJ2-5 genes, gives the full variable domain DTGVSQNPRHKITKRGQNVTFRCDPISEHNRLYWYRQTLGQGPEFLTYFQNEAQLEKSRLLSDRFSAERPKGSFSTLEIQRTEQGDSAMYLCASSSLQETQYFGPGTRLLVL.